These 27 T cell receptor beta chains were all obtained from the same sample, sequenced in a study of T cells expressing NK-cell markers. Reanalyzing the 5' RACE reads, TCRdb keeps one entry per CDR3 protein, without DNA. The sample totals hundreds of thousands of distinct CDR3 sequences. Source material: blood T cells: a sorted CD56 or NKG2C T cell subset, CD4+ or CD8+ T cells, or bulk PBMC T cells (not recorded which). These receptors came from a woman between 18 and 75 years old in good health.

The V and J genes are TRBV5-1 and TRBJ2-2. From germline, CDR1 is SGHRS and CDR2 YFSETQ. The CDR3 is made up of 14 amino acids. CDR3 sequence: CASSLDTNTGELFF.

The J gene is TRBJ2-3, the V gene TRBV4-3. The CDR3 is 16 residues long. In germline, CDR1 is LGHNA, CDR2 YSLEER. The CDR3 reads CASSQEIGLWGDTQYF.

The chain couples TRBV9 to TRBJ2-1; TCRdb selects TRBD1, and the lack of DNA leaves this call unchecked. CDR3 length: 14 residues. Germline-derived CDR1 and CDR2 are SGDLS and YYNGEE. CDR3 sequence: CASSVGGEGWEQFF.

The chain uses TRBV7-6 and TRBJ2-6. The CDR3 consists of 15 residues. Germline CDR1 reads SGHVS; CDR2 reads FNYEAQ. CDR3 sequence reads: CASSRGGSGANVLTF. Together with reference TRBV7-6 and TRBJ2-6, the CDR3 gives the full variable domain: GAGVSQSPRYKVTKRGQDVALRCDPISGHVSLYWYRQALGQGPEFLTYFNYEAQQDKSGLPNDRFSAERPEGSISTLTIQRTEQRDSAMYRCASSRGGSGANVLTFGAGSRLTVL.

The V gene is TRBV15, the J gene TRBJ2-1; with no DNA, the TCRdb D assignment of TRBD1 cannot be verified. Germline V CDR1 and CDR2: LNHNV, YYDKDF (reference sequence). The CDR3 totals 13 residues. CDR3 protein: CATSRAGAREQFF.

The V and J genes are TRBV28 and TRBJ2-7; TCRdb's D call of TRBD1 is untestable without DNA. This CDR3 is 18 amino acids long. The V gene's germline CDR1 is MDHEN and CDR2 SYDVKM. The CDR3 region is CASSPGGGGSGRTYEQYF.

The chain couples TRBV6-5 to TRBJ1-4; the TRBD1 assignment by TCRdb is unverifiable without DNA. Germline V CDR1 and CDR2: MNHEY, SVGAGI. There are 16 residues in the CDR3. This CDR3 reads CASSYSGTATNEKLFF.

The rearrangement joins TRBV5-5 to TRBJ1-1. Germline loops: CDR1 SGHKS, CDR2 YYEKEE (reference sequence). CDR3 length: 11 residues. Here the CDR3 reads CASSRETEAFF.

J is TRBJ2-1 and V is TRBV24-1; as DNA is missing, the TRBD1 call by TCRdb cannot be tested. Germline loops: CDR1 KGHDR, CDR2 SFDVKD. This CDR3 is 16 amino acids long. CDR3 in amino acids: CATSDLGGANYNEQFF.

The chain links TRBV28 to TRBJ1-2; TCRdb designates TRBD1, a call that cannot be tested without DNA. CDR3 length: 12 residues. Per the germline V gene, CDR1 is MDHEN and CDR2 is SYDVKM. The CDR3 loop is CASSRRVYGYTF.

The chain has TRBV6-2 or TRBV6-3 and TRBJ2-2; TCRdb lists TRBD1, though no DNA is available to test this call. Per germline, CDR1 MNHEY and CDR2 SVGEGT. This CDR3 comprises 14 residues. The CDR3 spells CASAMDRGPGELFF.

The chain couples TRBV5-1 to TRBJ1-1. Germline V gives CDR1 SGHRS, CDR2 YFSETQ. The CDR3 has 14 amino acids. CDR3 sequence: CASSLSMGLTEAFF.

The CDR3 protein is CASSQAASGRAGDEQFF. The chain combines TRBV4-3 with TRBJ2-1; lacking DNA, the TRBD2 call made by TCRdb goes unchecked. Germline V gives CDR1 LGHNA, CDR2 YSLEER. The CDR3 contains 17 residues.

This rearrangement joins TRBV5-5 to TRBJ1-6. Germline loops: CDR1 SGHKS, CDR2 YYEKEE (reference sequence). CDR3 length equals 15 residues. Here the CDR3 reads CASSPPGTLNSPLHF.

This chain uses TRBV3-1 with TRBJ2-7. The CDR3 totals 12 residues. The germline gives CDR1 LGHDT, CDR2 YNNKEL (reference sequence). This CDR3 reads CASSHRLGEQYF.

V gene TRBV9 combines with J gene TRBJ2-2; TCRdb reports TRBD1, a call that lacks DNA to check it against. Germline V gene lookup returns CDR1 SGDLS and CDR2 YYNGEE. CDR3 length: 17 residues. The CDR3: CASSVAPRTANTGELFF.

This rearrangement joins TRBV4-2 to TRBJ2-7; TCRdb lists TRBD2, though no DNA is available to test this call. From germline, CDR1 is LGHNA and CDR2 YNFKEQ. The CDR3 is 17 residues long. CDR3 sequence: CASSQDGRVEGSGEQYF.

This chain uses TRBV5-4 with TRBJ1-5. The germline gives CDR1 SGHNT, CDR2 YYREEE (reference sequence). The CDR3 length is 14 residues. The CDR3 sequence is CASSSPDSNQPQHF.

The chain uses TRBV6-5 and TRBJ2-1; TCRdb names TRBD1, which stays unverified in the absence of DNA. Germline lookup yields CDR1 MNHEY and CDR2 SVGAGI. The CDR3 has 16 amino acids. The chain's CDR3 is CASSYGPGQGQNEQFF.

V and J are TRBV5-1 and TRBJ1-6; TCRdb's assignment of TRBD1 cannot be checked, as there is no DNA. Per the germline V gene, CDR1 is SGHRS and CDR2 is YFSETQ. The CDR3 has 15 amino acids. The CDR3 sequence: CASSLWQGYNSPLHF.

V gene TRBV9 combines with J gene TRBJ2-3; as DNA is missing, the TRBD1 call by TCRdb cannot be tested. Germline CDR1 SGDLS, CDR2 YYNGEE. The CDR3 contains 18 residues. The CDR3 here is CASRLVLVRGRWADTQYF.

J is TRBJ2-3 and V is TRBV20-1; the TCRdb D gene call, TRBD2, has no DNA to confirm it. The length of the CDR3 is 15 residues. Per the germline V gene, CDR1 is DFQATT and CDR2 is SNEGSKA (reference sequence). This CDR3 reads CSARAPSGRRDTQYF.

The rearrangement uses TRBV7-2 and TRBJ1-1; absent DNA, TCRdb's TRBD1 call cannot be checked. This CDR3 spans 14 amino acids. Germline CDR1 reads SGHTA; CDR2 reads FQGNSA. This chain's CDR3 is CASSYDRVNTEAFF.

This sequence joins TRBV20-1 and TRBJ2-7; with no DNA, the TCRdb D assignment of TRBD1 cannot be verified. Germline CDR1 DFQATT, CDR2 SNEGSKA (reference sequence). This CDR3 has 14 residues. The CDR3 protein is CSASGTGRPYEQYF.

This chain joins TRBV12-3 or TRBV12-4 and TRBJ2-1; TCRdb gives TRBD2 as the D gene, but with no DNA this cannot be confirmed. The CDR3 totals 14 residues. CDR3 loop: CASWLGLAANEQFF.

V usage is TRBV25-1 and J usage is TRBJ1-3; without DNA, the TCRdb call of TRBD1 cannot be checked. Germline CDR1 and CDR2: MGHDK and SYGVNS. The CDR3 is made up of 14 amino acids. The CDR3 here is CASSESGAGNTIYF.

The chain couples TRBV6-5 to TRBJ2-7. The CDR3 covers 15 residues. Germline V CDR1 and CDR2: MNHEY, SVGAGI. CDR3 in amino acids: CASSYSRQVSYEQYF.